One sample yielded the 13 T cell receptor beta chains listed below, sequenced in a study of T cells after posttransplantation cyclophosphamide. Using immunoSEQ multiplex PCR, the repertoire was profiled, and TCRdb retains in-frame clones only, with some absent. The table includes tens of thousands of clones, 73% detected once. The specimen sequenced was memory CD4+ T cells sorted from PBMCs. All receptors derive from a woman aged 55-75 years in good health, CMV-negative, and a related stem cell transplant donor.

This chain links TRBV18 with TRBJ2-7, with 7 positions matching TRBD1. Germline CDR1 KGHSH, CDR2 LQKENI. This CDR3 contains 13 residues. V shed 11 bases and J 1 base; nucleotides not matched to a gene: 8. Here the CDR3 DNA reads TGTGCCGGCCGCCGGGACAGTTCCTACGAGCAGTACTTC. Translation gives CAGRRDSSYEQYF.

This clone was detected a few times. This sequence joins TRBV7-2 and TRBJ1-5; D remains ambiguous. Germline lookup yields CDR1 SGHTA and CDR2 FQGNSA. Trimming pared 4 bases from V and 6 bases from J, leaving 13 bases between. The CDR3 is 14 residues long. The CDR3 region has the DNA TGTGCCAGCAGCTACGGGAGTTCGCGTCAGCCCCAGCATTTT. Protein sequence: CASSYGSSRQPQHF.

The rearrangement links TRBV6-5 to TRBJ2-6; D unclear. The CDR3 extends over 15 amino acids. The germline V gene encodes CDR1 MNHEY and CDR2 SVGAGI. The V and J ends lost 5 bases and 0 bases respectively, with 8 bases between them. Here the CDR3 reads CASSTQFSGANVLTF. CDR3 nucleotides: TGTGCCAGCAGTACTCAATTCTCTGGGGCCAACGTCCTGACTTTC.

The genes are TRBV18 and TRBJ2-6; TRBD1 agrees at 7 bases. Germline CDR1 KGHSH, CDR2 LQKENI. This CDR3 has 18 amino acids. Trimming took 4 bases from V and 0 from J; bases not matched to a gene: 9. The CDR3 DNA follows: TGTGCCAGCTCACGAACAGGGGCGCATAGCTCTGGGGCCAACGTCCTGACTTTC. Residues: CASSRTGAHSSGANVLTF.

J is TRBJ1-5 and V is TRBV28; no definite D call. V lost 6 bases and J 6 bases, leaving 9 bases between the germline ends. The CDR3 covers 12 residues. Germline V gives CDR1 MDHEN, CDR2 SYDVKM. The CDR3 DNA is TGTGCCAGCAGCGAATTGAGTCAGCCCCAGCATTTT. Translation gives CASSELSQPQHF.

The chain is built from TRBV9 and TRBJ2-3; 8 bases match TRBD2. Germline V lookup: CDR1 SGDLS, CDR2 YYNGEE. CDR3 length: 16 amino acids. V trimming: 0 bases; J trimming: 4 bases; junction bases outside the gene matches: 7. CDR3 amino acids: CASSVGNSGAPDTQYF. CDR3 in DNA: TGTGCCAGCAGCGTAGGGAATAGCGGGGCCCCAGATACGCAGTATTTT.

This chain connects TRBV2 to TRBJ2-1, with D perhaps matching TRBD1 (5 bases). Deletions cut 4 bases from V and 6 bases from J, with 16 bases between. Germline V CDR1 and CDR2: SNHLY, FYNNEI. The CDR3 runs to 15 residues. CDR3 in DNA: TGTGCCAGCAGTGCGGCTAGGGGTATAGGCAATGAGCAGTTCTTC. Its translation is CASSAARGIGNEQFF.

The J gene is TRBJ1-3, the V gene TRBV28, with D hard to call. The CDR3 spans 15 residues. Germline CDR1 MDHEN, CDR2 SYDVKM. V lost 5 bases and J lost 0, with 11 bases in between. The CDR3 loop is CASSLSDNSGNTIYF. DNA of the CDR3: TGTGCCAGCAGTCTCAGCGATAACTCTGGAAACACCATATATTTT.

The chain couples TRBV28 to TRBJ1-6, with D possibly matching TRBD1 (5 bases). The CDR3 covers 14 residues. The V gene lost 3 bases and the J gene lost 7 bases, with 10 bases spanning the gap. The germline V gene has CDR1 MDHEN and CDR2 SYDVKM. Written as DNA, the CDR3 is TGTGCCAGCAGTTTGGCAGGGTCAAATTCACCCCTCCACTTT. Its translation: CASSLAGSNSPLHF.

Only a few counts were recorded for this clone. CDR3 amino acids: CASSHRDREYEQYF. Here the CDR3 DNA reads TGTGCCAGCAGCCACCGGGACAGGGAGTACGAGCAGTACTTC. The V gene is TRBV6-6, the J gene TRBJ2-7, with 9 bases fitting TRBD1. This CDR3 is 14 amino acids long. Unmatched junction bases numbered 7, after V lost 6 bases and J lost 4 bases. Germline V lookup: CDR1 MNHNY, CDR2 SVGAGI (reference sequence).

This chain joins TRBV11-3 and TRBJ2-3; 8 positions agree with TRBD2. Germline values: CDR1 SGHNT, CDR2 YENEEA. V shed 5 bases and J 2 bases; nucleotides not matched to a gene: 3. CDR3 length equals 14 residues. The CDR3 region is CASSRAGVTDTQYF. The CDR3 nucleotides are TGTGCCAGCAGCCGAGCGGGGGTCACAGATACGCAGTATTTT.

With respect to this clone: The germline gene is not matched at one end of the junction; a read error may be the cause. The rearrangement links TRBV18 to TRBJ1-2; D uncertain. From germline, CDR1 is KGHSH and CDR2 LQKENI. CDR3 size: 11 residues. This CDR3 reads CASSNRESKGF. CDR3 nucleotides: TGTGCCAGCTCAAACCGGGAGTCAAAGGGCTTC. Complete variable domain (other parts from reference TRBV18 and TRBJ1-2): NAGVMQNPRHLVRRRGQEARLRCSPMKGHSHVYWYRQLPEEGLKFMVYLQKENIIDESGMPKERFSAEFPKEGPSILRIQQVVRGDSAAYFCASSNRESKGFGSGTRLTVV.

This chain connects TRBV7-3 to TRBJ2-1; no reliable D call. From germline, CDR1 is SGHTA and CDR2 FQGTGA. The ends were cut back, 3 bases at V and 9 bases at J, with 12 bases in the middle. The CDR3 length is 13 residues. The CDR3 DNA reads TGTGCCAGCAGCTTCGCTAGAGATAGTGAGCAGTTCTTC. Translation: CASSFARDSEQFF.